The source of this TCR beta chain is a study of blood T cell repertoires in COVID-19 (dated by TCRdb to 2018 to 2020). In terms of the full investigation: The collaborator samples originated in the United States, Italy and Spain and spanned the acute and convalescent phases of COVID-19. Samples were obtained from the ongoing ImmuneRACE study (first 160 participants) and from approximately 1,200 subjects provided by 6 global collaborators. The sample metadata nearly always contained a de-identified subject ID, COVID-19 status, age in years and sex. Subjects who had been exposed to COVID-19, were actively infected with it, or had recovered from it provided the deeply sampled blood TCRbeta repertoires that made up the dataset. HLA class I and class II types, where available, came from metadata supplied by the sample provider rather than from assay-based typing. A freely available public database, intended as a resource for researchers studying the immune response to SARS-CoV-2, is where the repertoires were released. The prospective study material was composed of cDNA or gDNA derived from T cells, B-cell-depleted T cells, or PBMCs.

Spanning cysteine to phenylalanine, the CDR3 consists of 18 amino acids. Only the CDR3 portion is preserved as DNA: 54 bases, with reading frame beginning at the first base. Comment on this clone: The antigen it recognizes is unknown. Base qualities were left out, and no much larger clone turns up one base away.

TCRbeta CDR3 regions were amplified from genomic DNA by means of the immunoSEQ Assay, a bias-controlled multiplex PCR. As for the authors' bioinformatics: The number of nucleated cells in each sample was estimated from the amplification of reference gene primers within the assay. Sequence reads were collapsed and filtered to measure the absolute abundance of every unique TCRbeta CDR3 rearrangement. For each sample, productive Simpson clonality was calculated as the square root of Simpson's diversity index across productive rearrangements. This immuneACCESS table, as held by TCRdb, lists in-frame sequences with V and J called but not all clones. Of the missing ones, under half trace to an unresolved V gene in checked studies; the others have no known cause. V, J and clone size are taken as reported in that table, and D and trimming were inferred from the DNA itself. This sample lists approximately 200,000 clones; about 80% were detected once. Together, the top ten hold about 6.9% of the sample.

Summary of the overall study and its limitations: The quantity of clinical and demographic metadata differed by source and by participant and was supplied without curation.

Each collaborating institution followed its own protocols to collect whole blood in K2EDTA tubes. Collaborator samples were shipped for TCRbeta analysis as frozen whole blood, isolated PBMCs, or DNA extracted from either sample type. Sequencing was performed on peripheral blood. The rearrangement combines TRBV21-1 with TRBJ2-2; the table's D call, TRBD2, was not checked against the DNA. TRBV21-1 is given as a pseudogene. The TCR sequence derives from a human donor with acute or convalescent COVID-19. The donor label of this sample is uncertain. The DNA reads as follows: TGTGCCAGCAGCAAAGGGGAACTAGCGGGAGGGCGCCCCGGGGAGCTGTTTTTT. This sequence encodes CASSKGELAGGRPGELFF.